This T cell receptor (beta chain) was retrieved from a study of identifying expanded T cells in peripheral blood. A remark on this clone: No antigen is known for it.

Whole-study results and caveats: Technical replicates showed around 1.2 changed clones; approximately two weeks around 15; four weeks 19.

Produced via immunoSEQ multiplex PCR; TCRdb's table is partial and in-frame only. Of approximately 86,000 clones in the sample, roughly 81% were seen once. In germline, CDR1 is LGHNA, CDR2 YSLEER. Trimming cost V 3 bases and J 8 bases; bases outside gene matches: 9. The CDR3 is made up of 16 amino acids. The sample taken for sequencing was blood. The V gene is TRBV4-3, the J gene TRBJ2-1; TRBD2 matches 11 bases. The receptor's source is a person aged 18 to 75 in good health. The CDR3 loop is CASSHLTSGGRYEQFF. The DNA for the CDR3 is TGCGCCAGCAGCCACCTTACTAGCGGGGGTCGATATGAGCAGTTCTTC.